The 3 T cell receptor beta chains below all came from one sample that was sequenced in a study of T cells in Graves' hyperthyroidism and ophthalmopathy (dated by TCRdb to between 2018 and 2021). Receptor libraries were prepared by multiplex PCR. The run used an Illumina HiSeq 2000. Amplification of TCR beta CDR3 regions was carried out from RNA transcripts. The first round of RT-PCR for the TCR CDR3 was performed with the HTBI primer set and the Qiagen OneStep RT-PCR kit. TCRdb cleaned the public reads at Q25 with fastp, built clones with MiXCR and kept in-frame beta chains. Identical CDR3 proteins give one entry, which carries the most common genes and DNA. The sample table lists 400,000 to 500,000 distinct CDR3 sequences, 13% to 15% of them with a count of one. The ten biggest clones cover less than 20% of the sample. What was sequenced was blood. The receptors here all came from a woman between 18 and 30 years old with Graves' hyperthyroidism.

This clonotype was recorded a few times. The chain joins TRBV9 to TRBJ2-1; either TRBD1 or TRBD2 may supply D (5 bases each). This CDR3 has 15 residues. Trimming pared 0 bases from V and 7 bases from J, leaving 14 bases between. CDR1 is SGDLS, CDR2 YYNGEE, per germline. CDR3 DNA: TGTGCCAGCAGCGTAGCCCCCATGTGGGGGAATGAGCAGTTCTTC. The encoded protein is CASSVAPMWGNEQFF.

This clonotype was seen ten or more times. The rearrangement uses TRBV11-2 and TRBJ2-3; 7 nucleotides line up with TRBD2. The CDR3 consists of 15 residues. Losses at the gene ends were 5 bases for V and 0 bases for J; bases not matched to a gene: 5. Looked up from germline, CDR1 is SGHAT and CDR2 is FQNNGV. The CDR3 DNA reads as TGTGCCAGCAGCCCGGGGGGATCTAGCACAGATACGCAGTATTTT. It translates to CASSPGGSSTDTQYF.

This clonotype was seen more than once but under ten times. The rearrangement joins TRBV5-1 to TRBJ2-5, with 8 bases that match TRBD1. Trimming cost V 2 bases and J 2 bases; bases outside gene matches: 5. Per the germline V gene, CDR1 is SGHRS and CDR2 is YFSETQ. CDR3 length: 15 residues. The CDR3 DNA reads as TGCGCCAGCAGCTTTGCCAGGGGGCAGCAAGAGACCCAGTACTTC. Amino acids: CASSFARGQQETQYF.